This TCR beta chain was found in a study of blood T cell repertoires in COVID-19. Overall study context: T cells, B-cell-depleted T cells, or PBMCs provided the cDNA or gDNA that served as material.

Per the study methods: Amplification of reference gene primers was used by the study to estimate nucleated cell counts. Libraries were prepared by immunoSEQ multiplex PCR; TCRdb keeps only in-frame clonotypes and omits some of them. V and J calls plus clone size are reproduced from that table; the DNA served to infer D and trimming. The table lists about 90,000 clones, 88% of them singletons. The clonotype originates from a man aged 55 to 70 with acute or convalescent COVID-19. The sequenced sample consisted of peripheral blood.

Here the CDR3 DNA reads TGTGCCAGCAGTTACCGACAGGGGCGCGGGACCGGGGAGCTGTTTTTT. It is translated as CASSYRQGRGTGELFF. J is TRBJ2-2 and V is TRBV6-6, with TRBD1 matching over 8 bases. The CDR3 sequence is 16 residues long. CDR1 is MNHNY, CDR2 SVGAGI, per germline (reference sequence). V lost 2 bases and J lost 5; bases outside the gene matches: 7.